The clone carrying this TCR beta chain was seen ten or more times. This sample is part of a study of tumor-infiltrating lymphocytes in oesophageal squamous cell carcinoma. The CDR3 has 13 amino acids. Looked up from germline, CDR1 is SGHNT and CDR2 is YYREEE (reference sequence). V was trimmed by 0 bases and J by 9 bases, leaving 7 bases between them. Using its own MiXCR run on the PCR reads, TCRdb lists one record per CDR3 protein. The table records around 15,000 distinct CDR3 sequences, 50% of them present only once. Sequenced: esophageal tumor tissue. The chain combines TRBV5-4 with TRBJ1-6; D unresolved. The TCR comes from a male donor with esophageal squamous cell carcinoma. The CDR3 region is CASSLERVSPLHF. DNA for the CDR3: TGTGCCAGCAGCTTGGAAAGGGTTTCACCCCTCCACTTT.